This note documents a single T cell receptor beta chain sequence. This clonotype was counted ten times or more. Its antigen remains undetermined. The record has no base qualities; no much larger clone is one base away. Taken from cysteine to phenylalanine, the CDR3 has 13 residues. Kept here is only the CDR3 DNA, which spans 39 bases and is read in frame from base 1. V loses 6 bases at its end and J loses 4 bases; junction bases beyond the gene matches: 5. Based on the germline V gene, the CDR1 and CDR2 sequences are MDHEN and SYDVKM. Libraries were built with multiplex PCR. Sequencing was performed on an Illumina HiSeq 4000. iRepertoire HTBI primers and Arm-PCR amplification of CDR3 regions were used to construct TCR beta libraries. Before sequencing, the PCR products went through gel purification. In the source study's methods: Across samples, fewer than 70 TRBV and over 11 TRBJ segments were identified and used for gene usage analysis of CDR3 amino acid clonotypes. COPE and FqMerger were used to merge filtered high-quality paired reads into contigs. BLAST was used to align contigs to IMGT TRBV, TRBD and TRBJ reference genes, and CDR3 was defined according to IMGT. Any clonotype with a frequency above 0.1% was classified as a highly expanded clone. Repertoire diversity was measured by Shannon entropy, and V-J evenness by the Gini coefficient. Public clonotypes were defined as clonotypes shared by more than one individual. TCRdb reanalyzed the raw reads on its own, using fastp at Q25 for trimming and MiXCR for clone calling, and kept in-frame beta chains. Records with the same CDR3 protein are collapsed into one entry carrying the most frequent genes and DNA. The V and J calls reflect TCRdb's pipeline rather than the authors' work. The sample table lists 450,000 to 650,000 distinct CDR3 sequences, 15% to 20% of them with a count of one. Around 25% of the sample goes to the ten largest clones.

The time point tag for this specimen amounts to: newly diagnosed GD, antithyroid drugs for less than 3 months. For both TCR sequencing and RNA sequencing, RNA was extracted from PBMCs using TRIzol. The diagnosis of Graves' disease followed American Thyroid Association guidelines. Patients were recruited from an endocrinology department in Xi'an, China. From each patient, about 9 milliliters of peripheral blood was collected into an EDTA anticoagulant tube. PBMCs were isolated by Ficoll Paque Plus density gradient separation without further T cell sorting. RNA quality was checked with an Agilent 2100 Bioanalyzer and agarose gel, and concentration with a NanoDrop 2000. The record originates from a study of regulatory T cells in long-lasting Graves disease (dated by TCRdb to about 2021). The study in broad terms: Antithyroid drugs had been taken for less than 3 months by newly diagnosed Graves' disease patients. A total of roughly 33 samples underwent TCR sequencing: around 13 from persistent and about 20 from newly diagnosed Graves' disease patients. The study was registered as a clinical trial and conducted in China. Persistent Graves' disease patients were compared with newly diagnosed Graves' disease patients by peripheral blood TCR sequencing and RNA sequencing. Here is what the overall study found, with its caveats: Preferential use of TRBV28, TRBJ1-2 and TRBJ2-5 was observed in persistent disease, whereas TRBV20-1 and TRBJ2-1 were favored in newly diagnosed disease. As a limitation, the authors acknowledged that the small sample size may reduce accuracy. Peripheral blood alone was examined, since thyroid tissue, which constituted the primary lesion, could not be accessed. Persistent Graves' disease patients showed lower TCR Shannon entropy and fewer highly expanded clones than newly diagnosed patients, suggesting clonal expansion. A larger number of public clonotypes was shared among persistent patients (approximately 3,000) than among newly diagnosed patients (roughly 980). Sequencing and analysis were restricted to the TCR beta chain.

A further study also used this sample, focusing on T cells in Graves' hyperthyroidism and ophthalmopathy. That second publication adds: A patient counted as having stable Graves' hyperthyroidism if no progression to ophthalmopathy occurred over 18 months of follow-up. Hyperthyroidism patients were newly diagnosed, had a disease duration of under 2 months, and were aged 18 to 65 years. The study excluded patients with uncontrolled infections, other autoimmune diseases, pregnancy or lactation. Diagnoses were based on clinical symptoms, serum thyroxine and TRAb, thyroid ultrasound and orbital computed tomography. The TCR CDR3 was subjected to a first round of RT-PCR using the HTBI primer set and the Qiagen OneStep RT-PCR kit. Most expanded thyroid clonotypes (frequency above 0.001) were also detected in blood, suggesting blood repertoires may reflect thyroid immune responses. A 13 V-J signature model separated ophthalmopathy from stable hyperthyroidism, with about 88% sensitivity and 81% to 82% specificity in cross-validation and 80%/75% in testing. In validation, the model predicted progression to ophthalmopathy with approximately 70% sensitivity and around 72% specificity, a median of about six months before onset. To identify TCR V-J signatures that set the groups apart, the researchers used a discovery cohort of about a hundred patients, made up of roughly 40 with Graves' ophthalmopathy and around 58 with stable Graves' hyperthyroidism. Whether ophthalmopathy could be predicted prospectively was tested in an independent validation cohort made up of roughly 19 hyperthyroidism patients plus 17 patients who later progressed to ophthalmopathy. The approximately 100 discovery patients were divided at random into training and test sets in a 7:3 ratio. In about six Graves' hyperthyroidism patients, the study also compared T-cell repertoires from thyroid tissue with T-cell repertoires from blood. After blood sampling, hyperthyroidism patients were treated with methimazole at a starting dose of 30 mg daily, and ophthalmopathy patients were treated with high-dose intravenous methylprednisolone. Libraries were constructed in a second round of multiplex PCR, after which size selection and purification were performed. Sequencing of the libraries was done on an Illumina HiSeq2000 using paired-end 100 bp reads. SOAPnuke was used to process the raw data, throwing out any read that contained adapters or uncalled bases, had a mean Phred below 15, or lacked an exact constant-primer or identifier match. COPE v1.2.5 was used to merge the high-quality paired reads, and each unique nucleotide sequence was defined as a clonotype. MiTCR v1.1 was used to align the clonotypes against IMGT TRBV, TRBD and TRBJ reference segments. The analysis was restricted to V-J combinations with a frequency above 0.0001, which together covered about 99% of the repertoires. A TCS score was defined as the ratio of F50 (clonal expansion) to E x V (chaos), with BLOSUM62-based TCRdist applied between CDR3 peptides within each V-J. Welch's t-statistics and random forest reduced fewer than 600 V-J features to about 13, which were used in a naive Bayes classifier (R e1071). Sample size was not statistically predetermined, and investigators were not blinded to group allocation. The paper describes TCR Vbeta CDR3 sequencing of more than 120 peripheral blood samples, made up of under 50 ophthalmopathy patients, some 76 hyperthyroidism patients and 17 progressor patients.

The clonotype was recovered from a woman aged 40 to 65 with Graves disease. Donor details come from another sample of the same person, matched by shared clones. Rearrangement joined TRBV28 to TRBJ2-5, and TRBD1 aligns with 7 junction nucleotides. Material: peripheral blood mononuclear cells (PBMCs), obtained at new diagnosis, from a patient treated with antithyroid drugs. The nucleotide sequence is given as TGTGCCAGCAGCCAGGGACAGTTAGAGACCCAGTACTTC. This yields the protein CASSQGQLETQYF.